This T cell receptor beta chain originates from a study of multiple sclerosis patients with progressive multifocal leukoencephalopathy (dated by TCRdb to the late 2010s). For the study in its entirety: Peripheral T and B cells were examined in MS patients who developed PML (4 under natalizumab, 1 after alemtuzumab) and in treated patients who did not develop PML. The goal was to find JC virus-specific or public T-cell expansions that arose at the time of PML onset. Two natalizumab-treated patients who later developed PML were followed longitudinally from before therapy through 6 and 12 months to PML onset.

TRB CDR3 regions were amplified from genomic DNA with the immunoSEQ two-step multiplex PCR at survey-level depth. Each PCR was spiked with synthetic inline TR CDR3 controls spanning all V-J pairings to estimate template counts and remove amplification bias. Reads went through processing to reduce amplification and sequencing bias, and quantification was done against synthetic TR CDR3 analogs. Processing in the source paper ran as follows. Raw data were processed in ImmunoSEQ Analyzer, with out-of-frame sequences and CDR3s containing stop codons removed, and gene names were assigned according to IMGT nomenclature. Repertoire diversity was summarized as normalized Shannon entropy, defined as 1 minus Pielou's evenness. Two TRB sequences were counted as identical only if the two sequences had the same V gene, J gene and CDR3. Public PML clonotypes were CDR3s found in two or more PML-onset samples but not found earlier, in controls, or in public databases. Position-by-position CDR3 amino acid composition was analyzed in Skylign with the observed count method. TCRdb re-hosts the immuneACCESS table, in-frame sequences only. Its copies lack some clones; in the studies checked, an unresolved V gene accounts for under half of them, and the cause for the rest is not known. The V and J calls and clone size come from that table; D and trimming were worked out from the DNA. The sample contains roughly 34,000 clones, about 90% of them found a single time. The leading ten clones occupy under 4% of the sample.

This clone occurred a few times. Its antigen is unknown. Base qualities are not recorded, but no much larger clone differs from it by a single base. CDR1 and CDR2 are drawn from the germline V gene: LGHNA, YSLEER. V and J lose 3 bases and 3 bases, and a span of 15 bases separates them. The cysteine opens and the phenylalanine closes a CDR3 of 15 amino acids. Just the 45-base CDR3 DNA is kept, in frame starting at base 1. Here is what the overall study found, with its caveats: Analysis was restricted to peripheral blood, although for natalizumab-associated PML, cerebrospinal fluid or brain lymphocytes might be more informative. Because the cohort was small and descriptive, it remained unclear whether the findings reflect JC virus infection or general immunocompromise. Only PML patients had TRB clones above 0.5% frequency, but the clones expanded at PML onset were already present before and during natalizumab therapy. At the time PML developed, no common TRBV or TRBJ gene usage or preferential TRBV-TRBJ pairings were detected. Lower normalized Shannon entropy suggested less diverse TRB repertoires in most PML patients, whereas the natalizumab-treated controls showed values near 1.

The time point label, as the study defines it: time of PML onset. What this sample's treatment or condition label stands for: on natalizumab therapy at sampling. PML diagnosis was based on clinical and MRI findings and was confirmed by detection of JC virus DNA in cerebrospinal fluid. PML in the natalizumab-treated patients developed after between about 15 and 60 months of natalizumab therapy. Interferon beta had previously been received by all listed patients, and all PML patients were female. Blood samples for T3 were taken at PML onset. Ficoll-Hypaque density gradient centrifugation was used to isolate peripheral blood mononuclear cells.

The sample consisted of PBMCs, taken from a patient treated with natalizumab. This sequence was found in a human donor with progressive multifocal leukoencephalopathy. Rearrangement joined TRBV4-3 to TRBJ2-7; the D gene could be either TRBD1 or TRBD2, each agreeing at 6 bases. Here the CDR3 is given as CASSHGTGGSYEQYF. The DNA sequence is TGCGCCAGCAGCCATGGGACTGGGGGCAGCTACGAGCAGTACTTC.